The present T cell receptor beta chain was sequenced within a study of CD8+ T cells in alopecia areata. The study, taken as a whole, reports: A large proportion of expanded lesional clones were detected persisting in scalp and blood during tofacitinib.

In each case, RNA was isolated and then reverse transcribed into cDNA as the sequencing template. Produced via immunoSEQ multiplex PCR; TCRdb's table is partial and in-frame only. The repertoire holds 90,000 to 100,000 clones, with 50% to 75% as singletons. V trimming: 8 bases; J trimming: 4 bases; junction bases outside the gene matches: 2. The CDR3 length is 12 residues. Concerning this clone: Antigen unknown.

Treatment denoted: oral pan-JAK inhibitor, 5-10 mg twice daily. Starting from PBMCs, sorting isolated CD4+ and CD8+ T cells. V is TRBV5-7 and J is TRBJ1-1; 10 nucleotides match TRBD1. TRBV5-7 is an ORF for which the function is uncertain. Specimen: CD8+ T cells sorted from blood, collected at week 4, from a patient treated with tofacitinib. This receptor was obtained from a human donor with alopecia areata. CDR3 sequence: CARDRGVTEAFF. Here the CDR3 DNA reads TGTGCCAGGGACAGGGGGGTCACTGAAGCTTTCTTT.